The 28 T cell receptor beta chains given below trace back to one sample, sequenced in a study of T cell repertoires in cytomegalovirus infection. TCRdb reprocessed the reads via MiXCR and lists one record per CDR3 protein. The data hold about 310,000 distinct CDR3 sequences, with 15% to 20% observed a single time. The specimen was PBMCs. The receptors were sampled from a human donor in good health (CMV status not recorded). Some clones in this sample may be carry-over from other donors' samples.

The CDR3 DNA is TGTGCCAGCAGTGAAGCTAGCACCTCCTACGAGCAGTACTTC. Translating gives CASSEASTSYEQYF. V is TRBV25-1 and J is TRBJ2-7, with D maybe TRBD2 (5 bases). Germline values: CDR1 MGHDK, CDR2 SYGVNS. V was trimmed by 2 bases and J by 0 bases, leaving 8 bases between them. The CDR3 runs to 14 residues.

This clonotype was detected many times. The chain recombines TRBV7-2 with TRBJ1-2, with D hard to call. In germline, CDR1 is SGHTA, CDR2 FQGNSA. V lost 4 bases and J 2 bases, leaving 11 bases between the germline ends. The CDR3 length is 14 residues. As DNA, the CDR3 is TGTGCCAGCAGCTCTAGACTGATCAACTATGGCTACACCTTC. This gives the protein CASSSRLINYGYTF. Variable domain in full (rest from reference TRBV7-2 and TRBJ1-2): GAGVSQSPSNKVTEKGKDVELRCDPISGHTALYWYRQSLGQGLEFLIYFQGNSAPDKSGLPSDRFSAERTGGSVSTLTIQRTQQEDSAVYLCASSSRLINYGYTFGSGTRLTVV.

A few counts support this clonotype. CDR3 nucleotide sequence: TGTGCCAGCTCACCCGACAGCCCAGATACGCAGTATTTT. As protein: CASSPDSPDTQYF. The chain has TRBV18 and TRBJ2-3, with a tentative D call TRBD1 (5 bases). Germline V gives CDR1 KGHSH, CDR2 LQKENI. V gave up 3 bases and J gave up 4 bases, with 8 bases separating them. The CDR3 sequence is 13 residues long.

This clonotype was found a few times. The V call is TRBV12-3 or TRBV12-4, the J call TRBJ1-2; 9 bases fit TRBD1. The CDR3 is made up of 15 amino acids. With 7 bases clipped from V and 7 bases from J, the junction kept 13 bases outside the gene matches. The CDR3 bases are TGTGCCAGCACCGGACAGGGGACGAGTATTGGTGGCTACACCTTC. Residues: CASTGQGTSIGGYTF.

The chain is built from TRBV28 and TRBJ2-7; TRBD1 or TRBD2 may be the D gene (6 bases each). V lost 6 bases and J 4 bases, leaving 16 bases between the germline ends. CDR3 length equals 14 residues. Germline-derived CDR1 and CDR2 are MDHEN and SYDVKM. The CDR3 sequence is CASRRGGNGYEQYF. The DNA of the CDR3 is TGTGCCAGCAGGCGAGGGGGGAATGGGTACGAGCAGTACTTC.

The rearrangement links TRBV20-1 to TRBJ1-6; the D gene is possibly TRBD1 (5 bases). Germline V CDR1 and CDR2: DFQATT, SNEGSKA (reference sequence). The V end was cut by 6 bases, the J end by 9 bases, with 18 bases between. The CDR3 runs 14 residues. The CDR3 spells CSAQTGTATSPLHF. The CDR3 coding sequence is TGCAGTGCGCAGACCGGGACGGCAACTTCACCCCTCCACTTT.

This clonotype has a handful of counts. V gene TRBV5-1 combines with J gene TRBJ2-3; 10 nucleotides match TRBD2. Per the germline V gene, CDR1 is SGHRS and CDR2 is YFSETQ. The CDR3 extends over 18 amino acids. V shed 0 bases and J 5 bases; nucleotides not matched to a gene: 12. DNA for the CDR3: TGCGCCAGCAGCTTGGCCGGGAGCGGGGGGGCCGGAAGAGATACGCAGTATTTT. Translating gives CASSLAGSGGAGRDTQYF.

The genes are TRBV11-2 and TRBJ2-2; 8 nucleotides align to TRBD2. This CDR3 is 14 amino acids long. Trimming removed 4 bases from V and 4 bases from J; junction bases left unmatched: 2. In germline, CDR1 is SGHAT, CDR2 FQNNGV. In nucleotides, the CDR3 is TGTGCCAGCAGCTCAGCGGGGGCCACCGGGGAGCTGTTTTTT. This gives the protein CASSSAGATGELFF. Full variable domain (outside the CDR3, taken from reference TRBV11-2 and TRBJ2-2): EAGVAQSPRYKIIEKRQSVAFWCNPISGHATLYWYQQILGQGPKLLIQFQNNGVVDDSQLPKDRFSAERLKGVDSTLKIQPAKLEDSAVYLCASSSAGATGELFFGEGSRLTVL.

The V call is TRBV6-6, the J call TRBJ1-3; a weak D match, TRBD1 (5 bases). V dropped 2 bases and J dropped 2 bases, with 7 bases sitting between them. Germline lookup yields CDR1 MNHNY and CDR2 SVGAGI (reference sequence). The CDR3 is made up of 14 amino acids. The CDR3 loop is CASSYGGAGNTIYF. The CDR3 nucleotides are TGTGCCAGCAGTTACGGGGGAGCTGGAAACACCATATATTTT.

For this clonotype: This clone may be a read error of a much larger clone one base away. No conserved phenylalanine or tryptophan ends this CDR3, so it is likely a read error. The chain carries TRBV7-6 and TRBJ2-7, with D possibly matching TRBD1 (9 bases). Germline V gene lookup returns CDR1 SGHVS and CDR2 FNYEAQ. This CDR3 is 18 amino acids long. V dropped 5 bases and J dropped 2 bases, with 25 bases sitting between them. The CDR3 sequence: CASSGDRVRSGGTYEQYS. Written as DNA, the CDR3 is TGTGCCAGCAGCGGGGACAGGGTTAGGAGCGGGGGTACCTACGAGCAGTACTCC.

The chain couples TRBV5-4 to TRBJ2-3; the D gene is possibly TRBD1 (5 bases). Trimming shortened V by 5 bases and J by 1 base, and 14 bases separated the two germline ends. The germline V gene has CDR1 SGHNT and CDR2 YYREEE (reference sequence). CDR3 length: 15 residues. In DNA form, the CDR3 reads TGTGCCAGCAGGACTTTGGGGCATGGCACAGATACGCAGTATTTT. It translates to CASRTLGHGTDTQYF. Full variable domain (missing parts from reference TRBV5-4 and TRBJ2-3): ETGVTQSPTHLIKTRGQQVTLRCSSQSGHNTVSWYQQALGQGPQFIFQYYREEENGRGNFPPRFSGLQFPNYSSELNVNALELDDSALYLCASRTLGHGTDTQYFGPGTRLTVL.

The genes are TRBV27 and TRBJ2-2; D ambiguous. The germline V and J ends were trimmed by 3 bases and 3 bases, with 5 bases remaining between them. The CDR3 totals 13 residues. The germline V gene has CDR1 MNHEY and CDR2 SMNVEV (reference sequence). The CDR3 DNA follows: TGTGCCAGCAGTTTCACCGACACCGGGGAGCTGTTTTTT. Translated, it gives CASSFTDTGELFF.

A few counts support this clonotype. The chain couples TRBV7-2 to TRBJ2-1, with a tentative D call TRBD2 (5 bases). V lost 7 bases and J 9 bases, leaving 10 bases between the germline ends. The CDR3 length is 11 residues. Germline values: CDR1 SGHTA, CDR2 FQGNSA. CDR3 nucleotides: TGTGCCAGCACCAAGGACTCTGAGCAGTTCTTC. Its protein product is CASTKDSEQFF.

This clonotype has ten or more counts. The rearrangement joins TRBV7-9 to TRBJ2-3; D remains unclear. V lost 1 base and J lost 2, with 4 bases in between. Germline V CDR1 and CDR2: SEHNR, FQNEAQ (reference sequence). The CDR3 covers 13 residues. CDR3 region: CASSLDLTDTQYF. CDR3 nucleotides: TGTGCCAGCAGCTTAGATCTCACAGATACGCAGTATTTT. Drawing the rest from reference TRBV7-9 and TRBJ2-3, the complete variable domain is DTGVSQNPRHKITKRGQNVTFRCDPISEHNRLYWYRQTLGQGPEFLTYFQNEAQLEKSRLLSDRFSAERPKGSFSTLEIQRTEQGDSAMYLCASSLDLTDTQYFGPGTRLTVL.

In this sample, this clonotype turned up many times. The genes are TRBV6-5 and TRBJ1-4; 9 bases are shared with TRBD1. Germline V lookup: CDR1 MNHEY, CDR2 SVGAGI. The CDR3 has 15 amino acids. Unmatched junction bases numbered 9, after V lost 6 bases and J lost 7 bases. The CDR3 loop is CASSRGQGISEKLFF. DNA of the CDR3: TGTGCCAGCAGCCGGGGACAGGGAATAAGTGAAAAACTGTTTTTT.

This clonotype has more than one count but fewer than ten. The chain combines TRBV29-1 with TRBJ2-2, with 9 bases that match TRBD1. J gave up 0 bases and V 7 bases, and 12 bases lay outside the gene matches. This CDR3 is 17 amino acids long. Germline-derived CDR1 and CDR2 are SQVTM and ANQGSEA. The CDR3 loop reads CSARGDRVSSNTGELFF. The CDR3 nucleotides are TGCAGCGCTCGGGGGGACAGGGTGAGCTCGAACACCGGGGAGCTGTTTTTT.

This clonotype was counted a few times. The chain uses TRBV12-5 and TRBJ1-3; D not resolved. V lost 5 bases and J 4 bases, leaving 9 bases between the germline ends. The CDR3 covers 13 residues. The germline V gene encodes CDR1 LGHNT and CDR2 FRNRAP. CDR3 bases: TGTGCTAGTGGTGAAGGGTTCGGAAACACCATATATTTT. Protein: CASGEGFGNTIYF.

This CDR3 is CASRLGHRGNTEAFF. The CDR3 DNA follows: TGCGCCAGCAGGCTGGGACATCGGGGGAACACTGAAGCTTTCTTT. J is TRBJ1-1 and V is TRBV4-1; tentative D call: TRBD1 (6 bases). V lost 6 bases, J lost 1 base, and 15 bases lay in between. There are 15 residues in the CDR3. Per germline, CDR1 MGHRA and CDR2 YSYEKL.

This clonotype was picked up many times. The V gene is TRBV7-8, the J gene TRBJ2-3; D is perhaps TRBD1 or TRBD2 (6 bases each). CDR1 and CDR2 from the germline V gene are SGHVS and FQNEAQ. The CDR3 length is 16 residues. Trimming pared 6 bases from V and 7 bases from J, leaving 23 bases between. The CDR3 loop reads CASRGVVGGRKHTQYF. Here the CDR3 DNA reads TGTGCCAGCAGGGGGGTGGTGGGGGGCCGGAAGCATACGCAGTATTTT. The variable domain in full, with the rest retrieved from reference TRBV7-8 and TRBJ2-3, is GAGVSQSPRYKVAKRGQDVALRCDPISGHVSLFWYQQALGQGPEFLTYFQNEAQLDKSGLPSDRFFAERPEGSVSTLKIQRTQQEDSAVYLCASRGVVGGRKHTQYFGPGTRLTVL.

This clonotype was found many times. This chain connects TRBV25-1 to TRBJ2-3; D remains ambiguous. The CDR3 is 17 residues long. Per the germline V gene, CDR1 is MGHDK and CDR2 is SYGVNS. V was clipped by 0 bases and J by 1 base, with 14 bases between them. CDR3 nucleotide sequence: TGTGCCAGCAGTGAATATTTTTATTCCCAGGGCACAGATACGCAGTATTTT. Protein: CASSEYFYSQGTDTQYF.

This chain joins TRBV5-1 and TRBJ1-6; tentative D call: TRBD1 (6 bases). The CDR3 consists of 15 residues. V was pared by 3 bases and J by 7 bases, with 14 bases between. Germline loops: CDR1 SGHRS, CDR2 YFSETQ. The CDR3 DNA is TGCGCCAGCAGCTGGACGACAGGTAGAAATTCACCCCTCCACTTT. This sequence encodes CASSWTTGRNSPLHF.

This clonotype was picked up many times. The chain carries TRBV6-5 and TRBJ2-1; 10 bases map to TRBD2. This CDR3 has 17 residues. Germline V gives CDR1 MNHEY, CDR2 SVGAGI. V lost 0 bases and J lost 4; bases outside the gene matches: 6. The CDR3, as DNA: TGTGCCAGCAGTTACTCGCTAGCGGGGGCCCATTACAATGAGCAGTTCTTC. It translates to CASSYSLAGAHYNEQFF.

This clonotype was picked up a small number of times. The chain carries TRBV20-1 and TRBJ2-7; D call uncertain. Trimming removed 3 bases from V and 1 base from J, with 7 bases in between. The CDR3 loop spans 12 amino acids. The germline CDR1 and CDR2 sequences are DFQATT and SNEGSKA (reference sequence). CDR3 sequence (DNA): TGCAGTGCTAGTGTCGATTCCTACGAGCAGTACTTC. Amino acids: CSASVDSYEQYF.

This clonotype appeared a single time. V and J are TRBV14 and TRBJ2-1, with a tentative D call TRBD2 (5 bases). The V and J ends lost 5 bases and 15 bases respectively, with 17 bases between them. The CDR3 has 12 amino acids. Germline CDR1 is SGHDN and CDR2 is FVKESK. The CDR3 reads CASSSSGGWGFF. The DNA of the CDR3 is TGTGCCAGCAGCTCGAGCGGAGGCTGGGGGTTCTTC.

This clonotype occurred a few times. The rearrangement uses TRBV5-6 and TRBJ2-1, with a tentative D call TRBD1 (6 bases). The CDR3 consists of 15 residues. Between the trimmed V and J ends, which lost 2 bases and 3 bases, there was a span of 12 bases. Germline loops: CDR1 SGHDT, CDR2 YYEEEE. CDR3 in DNA: TGTGCCAGCAGCTTCGGACAGACTATCTACAATGAGCAGTTCTTC. As protein: CASSFGQTIYNEQFF.

This clonotype was seen repeatedly, ten times or more. This sequence joins TRBV7-6 and TRBJ2-2; 15 bases align to TRBD2. There are 21 residues in the CDR3. Germline trimming cut 6 bases from V and 0 bases from J; bases unmatched to any gene: 14. Germline V gene data show CDR1 as SGHVS and CDR2 as FNYEAQ. CDR3 sequence: CASRKNLIGTSGGPNTGELFF. The DNA for the CDR3 is TGTGCCAGCAGGAAAAACTTAATTGGGACTAGCGGGGGGCCGAACACCGGGGAGCTGTTTTTT. The entire variable domain, with the rest obtained from reference TRBV7-6 and TRBJ2-2, is as follows: GAGVSQSPRYKVTKRGQDVALRCDPISGHVSLYWYRQALGQGPEFLTYFNYEAQQDKSGLPNDRFSAERPEGSISTLTIQRTEQRDSAMYRCASRKNLIGTSGGPNTGELFFGEGSRLTVL.

This clonotype appeared a few times. CDR3 sequence reads: CSARDYRVGVDYGYTF. CDR3 DNA sequence: TGCAGTGCTAGAGATTACCGAGTTGGGGTCGACTATGGCTACACCTTC. The gene calls are TRBV20-1 and TRBJ1-2; D not resolved. The CDR3 has 16 residues. In germline, CDR1 is DFQATT, CDR2 SNEGSKA (reference sequence). The germline V and J ends were trimmed by 0 bases and 3 bases, with 17 bases remaining between them.

This clonotype was counted at least ten times. This chain uses TRBV7-2 with TRBJ1-4, with a possible D match to TRBD1 (6 bases). V was shortened by 6 bases and J by 8 bases, with 10 bases between the two germline ends. The CDR3 contains 12 residues. CDR1 is SGHTA and CDR2 is FQGNSA in the germline V gene. CDR3 sequence (DNA): TGTGCCAGCAGTGTTCAGGGGGAAAAACTGTTTTTT. Translation gives CASSVQGEKLFF.